These 9 T cell receptor beta chains were all obtained from the same sample, sequenced in a study of shared clonotypes between healthy human individuals (dated by TCRdb to the early 2020s). Libraries were constructed by the immunoSEQ multiplex PCR assay. TCRdb re-hosts the immuneACCESS table, in-frame sequences only. Its copies lack some clones; in the studies checked, an unresolved V gene accounts for under half of them, and the cause for the rest is not known. This sample has 600,000 to 750,000 clones in its table, and about 90% of those were observed once. The ten biggest clones cover 34% of the sample. Source material: memory CD8+ T cells from PBMCs. The label giving this sample's cell subset or site can be read as: CD45RO+ cells pooled with CCR7-negative TemRA cells. These TCRs come from a man younger than 35 in good health. Some clones in this sample may be carry-over from other donors' samples.

The V call is TRBV14, the J call TRBJ1-5; no definite D call. The V gene lost 0 bases and the J gene lost 11 bases, with 11 bases spanning the gap. Per the germline V gene, CDR1 is SGHDN and CDR2 is FVKESK. The CDR3 is 13 residues long. The CDR3 DNA follows: TGTGCCAGCAGCCAAGAGGTCGGGTCGTCCCAGCATTTT. The encoded protein is CASSQEVGSSQHF.

This clone came up a few times. Other DNA sequences of this sample code for an identical CDR3. The chain is built from TRBV29-1 and TRBJ2-5; the match to TRBD2 covers 8 bases. V shed 7 bases and J 5 bases; nucleotides not matched to a gene: 9. From germline, CDR1 is SQVTM and CDR2 ANQGSEA. The CDR3 has 13 residues. The CDR3 spells CSGAAGVQETQYF. CDR3 bases: TGCAGCGGGGCAGCGGGAGTACAGGAGACCCAGTACTTC.

The chain joins TRBV19 to TRBJ1-2; D is undetermined. The CDR3 is 15 residues long. The V and J ends lost 0 bases and 2 bases respectively, with 10 bases between them. Per the germline V gene, CDR1 is LNHDA and CDR2 is SQIVND (reference sequence). CDR3 nucleotides: TGTGCCAGTAGTATAGATCTCGGCAGGAACTATGGCTACACCTTC. Translated, it gives CASSIDLGRNYGYTF.

The chain couples TRBV9 to TRBJ2-7; D gene uncertain. The germline V gene has CDR1 SGDLS and CDR2 YYNGEE. V gave up 0 bases and J gave up 0 bases, with 7 bases separating them. The CDR3 runs to 14 residues. CDR3: CASSVGPDSYEQYF. CDR3 DNA: TGTGCCAGCAGCGTAGGTCCAGACTCCTACGAGCAGTACTTC.

This clone was seen once. The chain links TRBV7-9 to TRBJ2-1; 13 bases map to TRBD2. The length of the CDR3 is 16 residues. Germline V lookup: CDR1 SEHNR, CDR2 FQNEAQ (reference sequence). J gave up 2 bases and V 5 bases, and 3 bases lay outside the gene matches. The CDR3 DNA reads as TGTGCCAGCAGCGGTACTAGCGGGAGGGCCTACAATGAGCAGTTCTTC. Translated, it gives CASSGTSGRAYNEQFF.

This clone came up once. The V and J genes are TRBV9 and TRBJ2-1; D could derive from TRBD1 or TRBD2 (7 bases each). This CDR3 spans 15 amino acids. Germline CDR1 is SGDLS and CDR2 is YYNGEE. The V end was cut by 6 bases, the J end by 7 bases, with 20 bases between. The DNA of the CDR3 is TGTGCCAGCACCAGGGGGGGAGGTACGGTGAATGAGCAGTTCTTC. It encodes CASTRGGGTVNEQFF.

This rearrangement joins TRBV9 to TRBJ2-5, with 11 bases fitting TRBD1. The CDR3 has 17 amino acids. The ends lost 0 bases at V and 4 bases at J; junction bases unmatched: 8. Germline CDR1 and CDR2: SGDLS and YYNGEE. CDR3 sequence reads: CASSVATGQGVGETQYF. The CDR3 DNA is TGTGCCAGCAGCGTAGCTACGGGACAGGGGGTTGGAGAGACCCAGTACTTC.

This chain links TRBV27 with TRBJ2-3; D tentatively fits TRBD1 or TRBD2 (5 bases each). The CDR3 length is 13 residues. Per the germline V gene, CDR1 is MNHEY and CDR2 is SMNVEV (reference sequence). Trimming shortened V by 5 bases and J by 6 bases, and 12 bases separated the two germline ends. This CDR3 reads CASSRGVLDTQYF. The CDR3 coding sequence is TGTGCCAGCAGTAGAGGGGTTCTGGATACGCAGTATTTT.

The chain uses TRBV29-1 and TRBJ2-1; 11 nucleotides line up with TRBD2. The CDR3 has 14 residues. CDR1 and CDR2 (germline): SQVTM, ANQGSEA. The ends lost 4 bases at V and 9 bases at J; junction bases unmatched: 8. The CDR3 DNA follows: TGCAGCGTTGCGGCTAGCGGGAGGCTAATTGAGCAGTTCTTC. This translates into CSVAASGRLIEQFF.